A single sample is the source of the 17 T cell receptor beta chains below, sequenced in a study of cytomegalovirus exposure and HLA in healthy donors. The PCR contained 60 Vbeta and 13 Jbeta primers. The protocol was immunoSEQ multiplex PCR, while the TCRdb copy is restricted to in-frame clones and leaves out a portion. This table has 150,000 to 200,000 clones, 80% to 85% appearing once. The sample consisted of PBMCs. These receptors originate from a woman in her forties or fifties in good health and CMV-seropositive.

The CDR3 coding sequence is TGTGCCAGCAGCTCGATAGCGGGAGGTTCGAGCTCCTACAATGAGCAGTTCTTC. Residues: CASSSIAGGSSSYNEQFF. The chain uses TRBV7-3 and TRBJ2-1; TRBD2 agrees at 10 bases. V gave up 4 bases and J gave up 0 bases; unmatched junction bases: 9. The CDR3 runs 18 residues. The germline gives CDR1 SGHTA, CDR2 FQGTGA.

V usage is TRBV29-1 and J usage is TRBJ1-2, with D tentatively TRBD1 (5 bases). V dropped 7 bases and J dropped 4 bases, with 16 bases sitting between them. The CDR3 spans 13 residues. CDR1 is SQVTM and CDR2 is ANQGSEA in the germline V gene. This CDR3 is CSARAGGGYGYTF. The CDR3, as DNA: TGCAGCGCCCGGGCGGGGGGGGGCTATGGCTACACCTTC.

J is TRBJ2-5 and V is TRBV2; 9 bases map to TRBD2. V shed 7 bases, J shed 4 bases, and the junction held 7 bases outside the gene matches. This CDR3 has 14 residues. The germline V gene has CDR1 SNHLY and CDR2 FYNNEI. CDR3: CASNSGRGVETQYF. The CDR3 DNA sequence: TGTGCCAGCAATAGCGGGAGAGGAGTAGAGACCCAGTACTTC.

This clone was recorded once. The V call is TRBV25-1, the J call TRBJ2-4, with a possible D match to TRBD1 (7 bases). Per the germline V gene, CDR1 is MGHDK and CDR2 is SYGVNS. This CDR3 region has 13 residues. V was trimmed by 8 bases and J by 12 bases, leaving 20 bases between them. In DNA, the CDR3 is TGTGCCAGCGGGTCCCACGGAGGGGACAGTCAGTACTTC. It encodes CASGSHGGDSQYF.

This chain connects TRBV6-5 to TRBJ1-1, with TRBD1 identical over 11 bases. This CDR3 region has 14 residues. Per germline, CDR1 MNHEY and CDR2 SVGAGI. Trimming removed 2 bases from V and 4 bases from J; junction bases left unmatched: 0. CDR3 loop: CASSYGTGGTEAFF. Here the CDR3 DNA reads TGTGCCAGCAGTTACGGGACAGGGGGCACTGAAGCTTTCTTT.

In nucleotides, the CDR3 is TGTGCCACCACCCGGGACAGCTCCTACGAGCAGTACTTC. It is translated as CATTRDSSYEQYF. The chain carries TRBV28 and TRBJ2-7, with TRBD1 matching over 7 bases. The CDR3 spans 13 residues. CDR1 and CDR2 (germline): MDHEN, SYDVKM. Germline trimming cut 10 bases from V and 0 bases from J; bases unmatched to any gene: 6.

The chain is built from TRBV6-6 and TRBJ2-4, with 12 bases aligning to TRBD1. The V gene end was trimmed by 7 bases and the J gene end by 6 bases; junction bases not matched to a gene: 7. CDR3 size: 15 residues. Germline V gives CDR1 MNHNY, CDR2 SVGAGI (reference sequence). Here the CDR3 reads CASTVGTGGVNIQYF. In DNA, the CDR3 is TGTGCCAGCACCGTGGGGACAGGGGGCGTAAACATTCAGTACTTC.

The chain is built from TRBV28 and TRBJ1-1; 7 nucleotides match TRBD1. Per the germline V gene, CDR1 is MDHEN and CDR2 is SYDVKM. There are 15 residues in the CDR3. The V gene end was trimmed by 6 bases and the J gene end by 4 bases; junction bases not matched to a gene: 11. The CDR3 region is CASSTRTGAPTEAFF. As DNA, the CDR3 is TGTGCCAGCAGCACAAGGACAGGTGCTCCCACTGAAGCTTTCTTT.

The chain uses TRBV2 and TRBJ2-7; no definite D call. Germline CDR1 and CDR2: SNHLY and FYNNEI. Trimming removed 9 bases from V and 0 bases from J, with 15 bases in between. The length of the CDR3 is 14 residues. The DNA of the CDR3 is TGTGCCAGTAGACTTGAGGTTATCTCCTACGAGCAGTACTTC. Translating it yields CASRLEVISYEQYF.

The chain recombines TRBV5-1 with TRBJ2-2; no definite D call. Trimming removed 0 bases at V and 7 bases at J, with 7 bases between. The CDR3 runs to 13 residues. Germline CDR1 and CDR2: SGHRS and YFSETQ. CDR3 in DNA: TGCGCCAGCAGCTTGGGAGGTAGCGGGGAGCTGTTTTTT. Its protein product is CASSLGGSGELFF.

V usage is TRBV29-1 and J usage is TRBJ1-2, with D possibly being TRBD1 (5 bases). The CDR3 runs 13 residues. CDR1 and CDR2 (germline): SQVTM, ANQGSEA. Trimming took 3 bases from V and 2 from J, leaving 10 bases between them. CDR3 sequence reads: CSVDNDRNYGYTF. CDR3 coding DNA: TGCAGCGTTGATAACGACAGAAACTATGGCTACACCTTC. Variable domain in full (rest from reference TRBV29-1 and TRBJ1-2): SAVISQKPSRDICQRGTSLTIQCQVDSQVTMMFWYRQQPGQSLTLIATANQGSEATYESGFVIDKFPISRPNLTFSTLTVSNMSPEDSSIYLCSVDNDRNYGYTFGSGTRLTVV.

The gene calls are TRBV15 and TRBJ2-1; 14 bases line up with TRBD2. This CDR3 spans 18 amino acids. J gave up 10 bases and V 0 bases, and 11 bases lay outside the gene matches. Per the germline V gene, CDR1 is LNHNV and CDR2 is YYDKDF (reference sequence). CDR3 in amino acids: CATSRDAPGLAGDGEQFF. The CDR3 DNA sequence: TGTGCCACCAGCAGAGATGCCCCGGGACTAGCGGGAGATGGGGAGCAGTTCTTC.

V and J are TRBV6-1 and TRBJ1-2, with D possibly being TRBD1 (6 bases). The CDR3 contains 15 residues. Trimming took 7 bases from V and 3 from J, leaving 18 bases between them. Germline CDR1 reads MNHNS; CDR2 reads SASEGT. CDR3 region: CASTRSPDRHYGYTF. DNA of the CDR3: TGTGCCAGCACCCGGAGCCCGGACAGACACTATGGCTACACCTTC.

In nucleotides, the CDR3 is TGTGCCAGCAGCTGGACAGGGGACGAGCAGTACTTC. It yields the protein CASSWTGDEQYF. The chain employs TRBV5-6 and TRBJ2-7; 9 nucleotides agree with TRBD1. This CDR3 spans 12 amino acids. Germline V gene data show CDR1 as SGHDT and CDR2 as YYEEEE. V shed 3 bases and J 5 bases; nucleotides not matched to a gene: 0.

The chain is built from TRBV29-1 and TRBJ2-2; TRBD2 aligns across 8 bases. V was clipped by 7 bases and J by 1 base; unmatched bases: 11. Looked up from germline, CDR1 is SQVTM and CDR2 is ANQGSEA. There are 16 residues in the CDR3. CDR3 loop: CSASKGLAGNTGELFF. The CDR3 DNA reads TGCAGCGCCAGTAAGGGGCTAGCGGGGAACACCGGGGAGCTGTTTTTT.

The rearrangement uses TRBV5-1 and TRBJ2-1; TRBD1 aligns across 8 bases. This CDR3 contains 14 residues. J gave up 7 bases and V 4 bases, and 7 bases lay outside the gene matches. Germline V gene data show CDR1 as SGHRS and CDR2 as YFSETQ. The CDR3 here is CASSQWTGINEQFF. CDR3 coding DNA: TGCGCCAGCAGCCAGTGGACAGGGATTAATGAGCAGTTCTTC.

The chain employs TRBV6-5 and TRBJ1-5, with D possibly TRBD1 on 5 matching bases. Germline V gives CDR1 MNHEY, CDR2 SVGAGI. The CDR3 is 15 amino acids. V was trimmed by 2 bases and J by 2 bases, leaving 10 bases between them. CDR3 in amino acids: CASSYGETGNQPQHF. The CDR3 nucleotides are TGTGCCAGCAGTTACGGCGAGACAGGCAATCAGCCCCAGCATTTT.